This record covers a single T cell receptor (beta chain). This clonotype was detected only a few times. It lacks a known antigen. Nothing much larger sits one base from this clone, and base qualities are not available. The source of the sample is a study of T cell repertoires in cytomegalovirus infection (dated by TCRdb to the late 2010s). About the investigation overall: The HLA type of each donor mattered for the analysis, because public TCR beta signatures pointed to carriage of CMV infection along with the matching HLA type. Overall study outcomes, separate from this receptor: The ex vivo response was dominated by HLA-C-restricted CMV-specific TCR beta clonotypes, and the single most frequent clonotype in two of eight donors was supplied by these HLA-C-restricted clonotypes. Carriers of CMV infection plus the relevant HLA type were discriminated by the cumulative frequency of public TCR beta family members in the study cohort and in an independent roughly 370-donor cohort.

The germline V gene supplies CDR1 SGHAT and CDR2 FQNNGV. Germline trimming amounts to 3 bases on V and 6 bases on J, with 8 as the count of junction bases outside the gene matches. Taken from cysteine to phenylalanine, the CDR3 has 16 residues. Of the read, only the CDR3 DNA is kept; its 48 bases are in frame from base 1. The sequencer was an Illumina HiSeq 1500. TCRdb took the public reads, trimmed them with fastp at Q25, ran MiXCR for clone calling and kept in-frame beta chains. CDR3 protein sequences are deduplicated, and each keeps its most common genes and DNA. The sample table contains about 530,000 distinct CDR3 sequences; only one count was recorded for about a quarter of them. The leading ten clones occupy about 13% of the sample.

The V and J segments used are TRBV11-2 and TRBJ2-2; 9 central bases correspond to TRBD2. The sequence came from a human donor in good health (CMV status not recorded). Some clones in this sample may be carry-over from other donors' samples. Sequencing input: PBMCs. The DNA sequence follows: TGTGCCAGCAGCTTGAGGCCAGCGGGAGGCCCCGGGGAGCTGTTTTTT. This translates into CASSLRPAGGPGELFF.